This T cell receptor beta chain stems from a study of shared clonotypes between healthy human individuals. As for the study in general: A couple of female and a few male donors aged 18 to 49 were enrolled. Overall study findings and caveats: Compared with clonotypes that all four donors shared, non-shared clonotypes had lower generation probabilities. Clonotype sharing across a handful of donors was observed for roughly 5% of naive CD4 clonotypes.

In the case of this clone: The antigen is unknown.

Germline values: CDR1 MNHEY, CDR2 SVGAGI. The ends lost 0 bases at V and 3 bases at J; junction bases unmatched: 4. This CDR3 spans 16 amino acids. The protocol was immunoSEQ multiplex PCR, while the TCRdb copy is restricted to in-frame clones and leaves out a portion. The sample shows 2,500,000 or so clones, 85% to 95% of them seen only once. The clonotype originates from a man in his late teens or twenties in good health. Some clones in this sample may be carry-over from other donors' samples. This chain uses TRBV6-5 with TRBJ2-7, with TRBD2 matching 11 bases. Input material: naive CD4+ T cells from PBMCs. Indicated subset: CD45RA+ positively selected. CDR3 bases: TGTGCCAGCAGTTACTCCGGGACTAGCGGAGGCTACGAGCAGTACTTC. Amino acid sequence: CASSYSGTSGGYEQYF.